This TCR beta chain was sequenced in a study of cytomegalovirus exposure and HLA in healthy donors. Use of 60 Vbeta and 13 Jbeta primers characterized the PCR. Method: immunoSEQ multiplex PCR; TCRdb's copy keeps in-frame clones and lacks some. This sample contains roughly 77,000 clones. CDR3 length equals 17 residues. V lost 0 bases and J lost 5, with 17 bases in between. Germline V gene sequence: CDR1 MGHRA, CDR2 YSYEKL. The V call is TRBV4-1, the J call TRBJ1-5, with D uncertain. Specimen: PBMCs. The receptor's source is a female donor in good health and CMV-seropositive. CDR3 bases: TGCGCCAGCAGCCAAGATCCACCTGGAGCCATCGATCAGCCCCAGCATTTT. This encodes CASSQDPPGAIDQPQHF.